The clone carrying this T cell receptor (beta chain) was detected only once. The antigen remains unidentified. The data were taken from a study of cytomegalovirus exposure and HLA in healthy donors. Across the study: As released early, the data held 75 million to 90 million unique TCRs from HLA-typed donors.

Regarding the study as a whole: Associated with cytomegalovirus, according to the listing, were 150 to 200 TCR beta chains. TCR beta sequences reportedly predicted most subjects' HLA-A and HLA-B alleles accurately.

The PCR used 60 Vbeta and 13 Jbeta primers. Assay: immunoSEQ multiplex PCR; the TCRdb copy retains only in-frame clones and omits some. The sample has around 93,000 clones, about 78% seen once. V was clipped by 9 bases and J by 8 bases; unmatched bases: 4. In germline, CDR1 is SGHTA, CDR2 FQGNSA. This CDR3 comprises 12 residues. The V call is TRBV7-2, the J call TRBJ2-1, with 10 bases identical to TRBD1. The TCR was taken from a woman in her forties in good health and CMV-seronegative. The specimen sequenced was PBMCs. The CDR3 sequence: CASWTGGYEQFF. The CDR3 DNA sequence: TGTGCCAGTTGGACAGGGGGATATGAGCAGTTCTTC.